This T cell receptor (beta chain) originates from a study of blood T cell repertoires in COVID-19. Study as a whole: Collection of acute and convalescent COVID-19 samples took place in the United States, Italy and Spain. Sources were T cells, B-cell-depleted T cells, or PBMCs; the material itself was cDNA or gDNA.

The sample holds many counts of this clone. In the authors' methods: Reference gene primer amplification in the assay estimated nucleated cell counts. Sequencing used immunoSEQ multiplex PCR; TCRdb keeps in-frame clones, though not all of them. V, J and clone size are taken as reported in that table, and D and trimming were inferred from the DNA itself. This table holds tens of thousands of clones, 85% to 90% found once. Trimming took 4 bases from V and 0 from J, leaving 10 bases between them. The CDR3 runs 15 residues. Per the germline V gene, CDR1 is KGHSH and CDR2 is LQKENI. Sequencing input: peripheral blood. This TCR derives from a woman aged 45-65 years with active COVID-19. V gene TRBV18 combines with J gene TRBJ1-5; possible D gene TRBD1, 6 bases. CDR3 sequence: CASSQQGGSNQPQHF. The CDR3 coding sequence is TGTGCCAGCTCACAACAGGGCGGTAGCAATCAGCCCCAGCATTTT.